The 9 T cell receptor beta chains below come from one sample, sequenced in a study of blood T cell repertoires in COVID-19 (dated by TCRdb to 2018 to 2021). The library came from the immunoSEQ multiplex PCR assay. The table comes from immuneACCESS by way of TCRdb, which keeps in-frame sequences with V and J called. Part of the clones is missing from these tables; in studies checked, under half for an unresolved V gene and the rest for unknown reasons. This sample is represented by over 200,000 clones; 87% of them were singletons. Of the sample, under 2.5% is held by the ten largest clones. Sequences were obtained from peripheral blood. These receptors came from a man in his forties with active or convalescent COVID-19.

The chain links TRBV5-1 to TRBJ2-2; tentative D call: TRBD1 (5 bases). Germline V gene lookup returns CDR1 SGHRS and CDR2 YFSETQ. V lost 5 bases and J 4 bases, leaving 18 bases between the germline ends. This CDR3 comprises 16 residues. The CDR3 region is CASRKGLDPITGELFF. The DNA for the CDR3 is TGCGCCAGCAGAAAGGGGCTGGATCCCATCACCGGGGAGCTGTTTTTT. Looking up the rest from reference TRBV5-1 and TRBJ2-2 gives the full variable domain: KAGVTQTPRYLIKTRGQQVTLSCSPISGHRSVSWYQQTPGQGLQFLFEYFSETQRNKGNFPGRFSGRQFSNSRSEMNVSTLELGDSALYLCASRKGLDPITGELFFGEGSRLTVL.

V is TRBV7-8 and J is TRBJ2-5, with 8 bases fitting TRBD2. CDR1 is SGHVS and CDR2 is FQNEAQ in the germline V gene. Trimming removed 4 bases from V and 1 base from J; junction bases left unmatched: 8. The length of the CDR3 is 16 residues. This CDR3 reads CASSSLPGGGQETQYF. The CDR3 coding sequence is TGTGCCAGCAGCTCCCTACCCGGGGGGGGCCAAGAGACCCAGTACTTC. Complete variable domain (other parts from reference TRBV7-8 and TRBJ2-5): GAGVSQSPRYKVAKRGQDVALRCDPISGHVSLFWYQQALGQGPEFLTYFQNEAQLDKSGLPSDRFFAERPEGSVSTLKIQRTQQEDSAVYLCASSSLPGGGQETQYFGPGTRLLVL.

The chain links TRBV5-4 to TRBJ2-3; 7 bases fit TRBD1. This CDR3 contains 15 residues. CDR1 is SGHNT and CDR2 is YYREEE in the germline V gene (reference sequence). J was trimmed by 4 bases and V by 4 bases; bases with no gene match: 9. The CDR3 bases are TGTGCCAGCAGCCAGGACAGGTTGGGGGCAGATACGCAGTATTTT. It codes for CASSQDRLGADTQYF.

The V call is TRBV28, the J call TRBJ1-2, with D maybe TRBD1 (6 bases). Germline V gene sequence: CDR1 MDHEN, CDR2 SYDVKM. This CDR3 is built from 15 residues. Trimming stripped 7 bases from V and 0 bases from J, with 15 bases between. The CDR3 DNA reads TGTGCCAGCAAAGGGCAGGGGATAGCTAACTATGGCTACACCTTC. Its protein is CASKGQGIANYGYTF.

This clone showed up just once. The chain couples TRBV2 to TRBJ2-2; perhaps TRBD1 as D (5 bases). This CDR3 region has 14 residues. The germline CDR1 and CDR2 sequences are SNHLY and FYNNEI. V was pared by 8 bases and J by 1 base, with 11 bases between. CDR3 sequence: CASLRGQNTGELFF. The CDR3, as DNA: TGTGCCAGCCTACGTGGACAGAACACCGGGGAGCTGTTTTTT. Looking up the rest from reference TRBV2 and TRBJ2-2 gives the full variable domain: EPEVTQTPSHQVTQMGQEVILRCVPISNHLYFYWYRQILGQKVEFLVSFYNNEISEKSEIFDDQFSVERPDGSNFTLKIRSTKLEDSAMYFCASLRGQNTGELFFGEGSRLTVL.

The J gene is TRBJ1-1, the V gene TRBV6-6; D may be TRBD1 (5 bases). The length of the CDR3 is 13 residues. Germline loops: CDR1 MNHNY, CDR2 SVGAGI (reference sequence). With 5 bases removed from V and 1 base from J, the gap between germline ends came to 8 bases. DNA for the CDR3: TGTGCCAGCAGTCTCGGACAGAACACTGAAGCTTTCTTT. Amino acid sequence: CASSLGQNTEAFF.

The V gene is TRBV28, the J gene TRBJ2-6, with a weak D call TRBD2 (6 bases). The ends were cut back, 4 bases at V and 7 bases at J, with 14 bases in the middle. This CDR3 contains 15 residues. Germline CDR1 is MDHEN and CDR2 is SYDVKM. CDR3 coding DNA: TGTGCCAGCAGTTACGTCGGGGGTCTAGCCAACGTCCTGACTTTC. Amino acid sequence: CASSYVGGLANVLTF.

The V and J genes are TRBV4-1 and TRBJ2-5; tentative D call: TRBD2 (5 bases). This CDR3 has 14 residues. V lost 0 bases and J lost 5, with 10 bases in between. CDR1 and CDR2 from the germline V gene are MGHRA and YSYEKL. CDR3 sequence reads: CASSQDPGVETQYF. CDR3 nucleotides: TGCGCCAGCAGCCAAGATCCCGGGGTGGAGACCCAGTACTTC.

The rearrangement links TRBV14 to TRBJ2-1; 8 bases fit TRBD2. V trimming: 4 bases; J trimming: 9 bases; junction bases outside the gene matches: 8. Germline V gives CDR1 SGHDN, CDR2 FVKESK. CDR3 length: 14 residues. The CDR3 DNA follows: TGTGCCAGCAGCCCCCAAAGACTAGCGAGTGAGCAGTTCTTC. Its translation: CASSPQRLASEQFF. Full variable domain (outside the CDR3, taken from reference TRBV14 and TRBJ2-1): EAGVTQFPSHSVIEKGQTVTLRCDPISGHDNLYWYRRVMGKEIKFLLHFVKESKQDESGMPNNRFLAERTGGTYSTLKVQPAELEDSGVYFCASSPQRLASEQFFGPGTRLTVL.